Here is one TCR beta chain with its context. As yet, its antigen is unknown. The CDR3 loop spans 14 amino acids. Germline V gives CDR1 SNHLY, CDR2 FYNNEI. This sample was included in a study of monozygotic twins with inflammatory bowel disease. Study-wide results and limits: Fewer shared clonotypes with others were found in IBD patients than in healthy twins, especially with disease activity. The inverse Simpson measure of TCRbeta diversity was lower in IBD patients than in healthy co-twins.

TCRdb re-called the 5' RACE reads and shows each CDR3 protein once, DNA omitted. The sample totals 300,000 to 400,000 distinct CDR3 sequences. The receptor's source is a human donor with ulcerative colitis or Crohn's disease, or a healthy co-twin of an affected twin (not recorded which). This rearrangement joins TRBV2 to TRBJ2-5; TCRdb names TRBD2, which stays unverified in the absence of DNA. Sequences were obtained from blood. This CDR3 is CASGTSGNQETQYF. Full variable domain (rest looked up from reference TRBV2 and TRBJ2-5): EPEVTQTPSHQVTQMGQEVILRCVPISNHLYFYWYRQILGQKVEFLVSFYNNEISEKSEIFDDQFSVERPDGSNFTLKIRSTKLEDSAMYFCASGTSGNQETQYFGPGTRLLVL.